This passage covers 7 T cell receptor beta chains from one sample sequenced in a study of blood T cell repertoires in COVID-19. Repertoires were generated with immunoSEQ multiplex PCR, while TCRdb's copy carries only in-frame clones and drops some. The sample carries about 410,000 clones, over 75% recorded once. The source material was peripheral blood. The origin of the receptors is a woman in her forties with COVID-19, enrolled during active disease.

The chain has TRBV5-1 and TRBJ1-1, with TRBD1 identical over 9 bases. The ends lost 1 base at V and 6 bases at J; junction bases unmatched: 10. Germline V gene data show CDR1 as SGHRS and CDR2 as YFSETQ. The length of the CDR3 is 16 residues. For the CDR3, the DNA is TGCGCCAGCAGCTTGAACGCCGTACGACAGGGGGCTGAAGCTTTCTTT. This translates into CASSLNAVRQGAEAFF.

This rearrangement joins TRBV6-2 or TRBV6-3 to TRBJ2-6; 7 bases are shared with TRBD2. Germline V gene data show CDR1 as MNHEY and CDR2 as SVGEGT. The CDR3 is 18 amino acids. J lost 4 bases, V lost 7 bases, and 16 bases had no gene match. The CDR3: CASTPAEASGAGANVLTF. In nucleotides, the CDR3 is TGTGCCAGCACCCCAGCGGAGGCTAGCGGTGCCGGGGCCAACGTCCTGACTTTC.

Of note for this clone: Since a much larger clone is just one base distant, this may be a read error. This sequence joins TRBV11-1 and TRBJ1-2; D is uncertain. The germline V gene encodes CDR1 SGHAT and CDR2 FQDESV (reference sequence). The CDR3 extends over 13 amino acids. The V end lost 3 bases, the J end lost 1 base, and 6 bases lay between the germline ends. The CDR3 loop is CASSFEGNYGYTF. In DNA form, the CDR3 reads TGTGCCAGCAGCTTTGAGGGTAACTATGGCTACACCTTC.

This clone was counted once. The genes are TRBV20-1 and TRBJ1-1; D unresolved. The V and J ends lost 3 bases and 2 bases respectively, with 10 bases between them. CDR1 and CDR2 (germline): DFQATT, SNEGSKA (reference sequence). This CDR3 region has 13 residues. CDR3 loop: CSASWQANTEAFF. The CDR3 DNA sequence: TGCAGTGCTAGTTGGCAGGCTAACACTGAAGCTTTCTTT.

The chain couples TRBV10-1 to TRBJ1-1; D unresolved. Trimming shortened V by 5 bases and J by 5 bases, and 27 bases separated the two germline ends. The CDR3 length is 18 residues. Per germline, CDR1 WNHNN and CDR2 SYGVQD (reference sequence). The DNA of the CDR3 is TGCGCCAGCAGTCCCTTAAGACTCTTCTGGAGGATGTGGACTGAAGCTTTCTTT. This encodes CASSPLRLFWRMWTEAFF.

The chain has TRBV6-5 and TRBJ2-7; D is possibly TRBD2 (6 bases). CDR3 size: 15 residues. Germline CDR1 MNHEY, CDR2 SVGAGI. Trimming took 6 bases from V and 5 from J, leaving 20 bases between them. The CDR3 loop reads CASRHPVGGGDEQYF. The CDR3 DNA reads TGTGCCAGCAGACACCCCGTTGGGGGAGGCGACGAGCAGTACTTC.

This clone was detected only once. The genes are TRBV4-2 and TRBJ2-7; 8 nucleotides agree with TRBD1. The J segment lost 3 bases and the V segment lost 1 base, leaving 2 bases of the junction unmatched. The CDR3 consists of 14 residues. CDR1 is LGHNA, CDR2 YNFKEQ, per germline. The CDR3 nucleotides read TGTGCCAGCAGCCAAGGTGGGACAGGCTACGAGCAGTACTTC. The encoded protein is CASSQGGTGYEQYF.